These 22 T cell receptor beta chains were all obtained from the same sample, sequenced in a study of identical twins. TCRdb re-analysed the 5' RACE reads in MiXCR, keeping a single row per CDR3 protein. The data contain around 500,000 distinct CDR3 sequences, 13% to 15% of them seen just once; the ten biggest clones take up approximately 0.52%. This sample also belongs to another study, concerning yellow fever vaccine responses in identical twins.

The sequenced material came from CD4+ T cells sorted from blood. The origin of the receptors is a woman under 30 in good health.

This clonotype has just a few counts. The chain combines TRBV2 with TRBJ1-5, with 7 bases aligning to TRBD1. The CDR3 has 14 amino acids. J lost 9 bases, V lost 6 bases, and 11 bases had no gene match. Germline CDR1 and CDR2: SNHLY and FYNNEI. The CDR3 DNA follows: TGTGCCAGCAGGGCCACAGGGGAAATCTTGCCCCAGCATTTT. Its translation: CASRATGEILPQHF.

The table lists this clonotype with a few counts. This chain connects TRBV11-2 to TRBJ1-5; D is ambiguous. Trimming stripped 1 base from V and 6 bases from J, with 13 bases between. The germline V gene encodes CDR1 SGHAT and CDR2 FQNNGV. The CDR3 spans 15 residues. Written as DNA, the CDR3 is TGTGCCAGCAGCTTAGGGGGTACAGTTTTTCAGCCCCAGCATTTT. This encodes CASSLGGTVFQPQHF.

This chain joins TRBV20-1 and TRBJ2-7; TRBD2 agrees at 7 bases. Unmatched junction bases numbered 14, after V lost 0 bases and J lost 6 bases. The CDR3 length is 16 residues. Germline V gene sequence: CDR1 DFQATT, CDR2 SNEGSKA (reference sequence). CDR3 residues: CSARDPPSGRGGEQYF. As DNA, the CDR3 is TGCAGTGCTAGAGATCCCCCTAGCGGAAGGGGCGGCGAGCAGTACTTC.

The DNA for the CDR3 is TGTGCCAGCAGCGAACGGGGGGGCCAAAACATTCAGTACTTC. It codes for CASSERGGQNIQYF. The chain employs TRBV7-9 and TRBJ2-4, with 8 bases identical to TRBD2. This CDR3 comprises 14 residues. V lost 5 bases, J lost 5 bases, and 5 bases stayed unmatched. The germline V gene encodes CDR1 SEHNR and CDR2 FQNEAQ (reference sequence).

This clonotype has more than one count but fewer than ten. The rearrangement uses TRBV7-2 and TRBJ2-3; D may be TRBD2 (6 bases). This CDR3 region has 13 residues. CDR1 and CDR2 (germline): SGHTA, FQGNSA. The V and J ends lost 5 bases and 3 bases respectively, with 9 bases between them. The CDR3 sequence is CASSRRVTDTQYF. As DNA, the CDR3 is TGTGCCAGCAGCCGGAGGGTAACAGATACGCAGTATTTT.

This chain links TRBV5-1 with TRBJ2-1, with 10 bases aligning to TRBD2. This CDR3 region has 14 residues. Per germline, CDR1 SGHRS and CDR2 YFSETQ. V dropped 5 bases and J dropped 9; count of bases not matched to a gene: 8. The CDR3, as DNA: TGCGCCAGCAGGGAGCGGGAGGGCCGCGGTGAGCAGTTCTTC. This encodes CASREREGRGEQFF.

This clonotype appeared a few times. V and J are TRBV7-2 and TRBJ1-1, with D possibly being TRBD1 (6 bases). This CDR3 spans 17 amino acids. Germline loops: CDR1 SGHTA, CDR2 FQGNSA. V dropped 5 bases and J dropped 5 bases, with 24 bases sitting between them. The CDR3 coding sequence is TGTGCCAGCAGCCCTAGGCCTTTTCGGGGGCCGGGGACTGAAGCTTTCTTT. Translating it yields CASSPRPFRGPGTEAFF. The full variable domain, in which reference TRBV7-2 and TRBJ1-1 provide the parts outside the CDR3, is GAGVSQSPSNKVTEKGKDVELRCDPISGHTALYWYRQSLGQGLEFLIYFQGNSAPDKSGLPSDRFSAERTGGSVSTLTIQRTQQEDSAVYLCASSPRPFRGPGTEAFFGQGTRLTVV.

This clonotype has more than one count but fewer than ten. The rearrangement links TRBV28 to TRBJ2-2; D remains ambiguous. From germline, CDR1 is MDHEN and CDR2 SYDVKM. The CDR3 loop spans 13 amino acids. V was clipped by 7 bases and J by 0 bases, with 6 bases between them. CDR3 residues: CASKRANTGELFF. CDR3 coding DNA: TGTGCCAGCAAAAGGGCGAACACCGGGGAGCTGTTTTTT.

The genes are TRBV7-9 and TRBJ2-3, with D possibly TRBD2 on 5 matching bases. There are 14 residues in the CDR3. V dropped 1 base and J dropped 6 bases, with 11 bases sitting between them. Looked up from germline, CDR1 is SEHNR and CDR2 is FQNEAQ (reference sequence). The chain's CDR3 is CASSLVGSADTQYF. The DNA for the CDR3 is TGTGCCAGCAGCTTAGTTGGTAGCGCTGATACGCAGTATTTT.

The table lists this clonotype with a few counts. The gene calls are TRBV3-1 and TRBJ2-3; 7 bases fit TRBD1. With V trimmed by 4 bases and J by 0 bases, 7 bases remained unmatched. The CDR3 sequence is 16 residues long. Germline V gene lookup returns CDR1 LGHDT and CDR2 YNNKEL (reference sequence). The CDR3 DNA sequence: TGTGCCAGCAGCCCAGAGACAGGGTTAAGCACAGATACGCAGTATTTT. It codes for CASSPETGLSTDTQYF.

This chain uses TRBV28 with TRBJ2-7, with no clear D. Germline values: CDR1 MDHEN, CDR2 SYDVKM. V dropped 5 bases and J dropped 3 bases, with 17 bases sitting between them. The CDR3 runs 15 residues. The CDR3, as DNA: TGTGCCAGCAGTGAACTACAGACCGGCCTCTACGAGCAGTACTTC. Translated: CASSELQTGLYEQYF.

This clonotype occurred many times. The V and J genes are TRBV4-3 and TRBJ1-1; D is perhaps TRBD1 (6 bases). Trimming removed 4 bases from V and 4 bases from J, with 10 bases in between. The CDR3 is 13 amino acids. The germline gives CDR1 LGHNA, CDR2 YSLEER. The CDR3 region has the DNA TGCGCCAGCAGCCGCGAGGGGGGCACTGAAGCTTTCTTT. It encodes CASSREGGTEAFF.

This clonotype was picked up many times. V usage is TRBV12-3 or TRBV12-4 and J usage is TRBJ1-1; D is undetermined. The ends were cut back, 6 bases at V and 11 bases at J, with 13 bases in the middle. The CDR3 loop spans 11 amino acids. This chain's CDR3 is CASSFTREAFF. The CDR3 DNA reads as TGTGCCAGCAGCTTCACTCGGGAGGCTTTCTTT.

This sequence joins TRBV27 and TRBJ2-7; TRBD2 agrees at 7 bases. The junction had 8 bases not matched to a gene; V was cut back by 6 bases and J by 0 bases. This CDR3 has 15 amino acids. Germline CDR1 is MNHEY and CDR2 is SMNVEV (reference sequence). The CDR3, as DNA: TGTGCCAGCAGCCTCATCGGGACTAACTCCTACGAGCAGTACTTC. Translating gives CASSLIGTNSYEQYF.

The table lists this clonotype with a few counts. The V call is TRBV10-3, the J call TRBJ2-7; 12 nucleotides agree with TRBD1. The CDR3 is 14 residues long. With V trimmed by 6 bases and J by 6 bases, 6 bases remained unmatched. CDR1 ENHRY and CDR2 SYGVKD come from the germline V gene. CDR3 sequence: CAISPGQGASEQYF. Written as DNA, the CDR3 is TGTGCCATCAGCCCGGGACAGGGGGCTTCCGAGCAGTACTTC.

This clonotype was seen only once. This chain links TRBV28 with TRBJ2-7; 9 bases line up with TRBD1. The CDR3 totals 15 residues. The germline gives CDR1 MDHEN, CDR2 SYDVKM. V lost 4 bases to trimming and J lost 0 bases; unmatched junction nucleotides: 4. CDR3 in amino acids: CASSSGTGPSYEQYF. DNA of the CDR3: TGTGCCAGCAGTTCCGGGACAGGGCCCTCCTACGAGCAGTACTTC.

This clonotype was seen a few times. The chain recombines TRBV28 with TRBJ1-4; 8 nucleotides match TRBD1. The junction had 9 bases not matched to a gene; V was cut back by 6 bases and J by 6 bases. The CDR3 extends over 15 amino acids. Germline V gives CDR1 MDHEN, CDR2 SYDVKM. In nucleotides, the CDR3 is TGTGCCAGCAGACACGGCGGACAGGGAGATGAAAAACTGTTTTTT. Translated, it gives CASRHGGQGDEKLFF.

There are a few counts of this clonotype. The CDR3 protein is CAISDNRDYGYTF. Here the CDR3 DNA reads TGTGCCATCAGTGATAACAGGGACTATGGCTACACCTTC. The chain joins TRBV10-3 to TRBJ1-2, with a tentative D call TRBD1 (6 bases). The CDR3 spans 13 residues. Germline lookup yields CDR1 ENHRY and CDR2 SYGVKD. V was shortened by 3 bases and J by 3 bases, with 8 bases between the two germline ends.

This clonotype was seen repeatedly, ten times or more. The V gene is TRBV5-1, the J gene TRBJ2-5; 8 nucleotides align to TRBD1. CDR3 length: 13 amino acids. In germline, CDR1 is SGHRS, CDR2 YFSETQ. Unmatched junction bases numbered 4, after V lost 5 bases and J lost 4 bases. CDR3 nucleotides: TGCGCCAGCAGTACGGACAGGGTAGAGACCCAGTACTTC. This encodes CASSTDRVETQYF.

This clonotype was picked up many times. The CDR3 bases are TGTGCCAGCAGCATTACGGGACAACTAATCGGCTATGGCTACACCTTC. Amino acids: CASSITGQLIGYGYTF. The chain has TRBV9 and TRBJ1-2; TRBD1 might be the D (6 bases). From germline, CDR1 is SGDLS and CDR2 YYNGEE. This CDR3 comprises 16 residues. The V gene lost 4 bases and the J gene lost 4 bases, with 20 bases spanning the gap.

The V call is TRBV3-1, the J call TRBJ1-3, with 9 positions matching TRBD1. The V and J ends lost 3 bases and 2 bases, in that order; junction bases with no gene match: 5. Germline CDR1 LGHDT, CDR2 YNNKEL (reference sequence). The length of the CDR3 is 16 residues. The CDR3: CASSQKDRGAGNTIYF. The CDR3 DNA is TGTGCCAGCAGCCAGAAGGACAGGGGAGCTGGAAACACCATATATTTT.

The chain couples TRBV19 to TRBJ2-7; the match to TRBD1 covers 7 bases. CDR3 size: 15 residues. V was clipped by 4 bases and J by 0 bases; unmatched bases: 6. The germline V gene has CDR1 LNHDA and CDR2 SQIVND (reference sequence). CDR3 residues: CASSTSGTDSYEQYF. CDR3 sequence (DNA): TGTGCCAGTAGTACATCCGGGACAGACTCCTACGAGCAGTACTTC. The variable domain in full, with the rest retrieved from reference TRBV19 and TRBJ2-7, is DGGITQSPKYLFRKEGQNVTLSCEQNLNHDAMYWYRQDPGQGLRLIYYSQIVNDFQKGDIAEGYSVSREKKESFPLTVTSAQKNPTAFYLCASSTSGTDSYEQYFGPGTRLTVT.